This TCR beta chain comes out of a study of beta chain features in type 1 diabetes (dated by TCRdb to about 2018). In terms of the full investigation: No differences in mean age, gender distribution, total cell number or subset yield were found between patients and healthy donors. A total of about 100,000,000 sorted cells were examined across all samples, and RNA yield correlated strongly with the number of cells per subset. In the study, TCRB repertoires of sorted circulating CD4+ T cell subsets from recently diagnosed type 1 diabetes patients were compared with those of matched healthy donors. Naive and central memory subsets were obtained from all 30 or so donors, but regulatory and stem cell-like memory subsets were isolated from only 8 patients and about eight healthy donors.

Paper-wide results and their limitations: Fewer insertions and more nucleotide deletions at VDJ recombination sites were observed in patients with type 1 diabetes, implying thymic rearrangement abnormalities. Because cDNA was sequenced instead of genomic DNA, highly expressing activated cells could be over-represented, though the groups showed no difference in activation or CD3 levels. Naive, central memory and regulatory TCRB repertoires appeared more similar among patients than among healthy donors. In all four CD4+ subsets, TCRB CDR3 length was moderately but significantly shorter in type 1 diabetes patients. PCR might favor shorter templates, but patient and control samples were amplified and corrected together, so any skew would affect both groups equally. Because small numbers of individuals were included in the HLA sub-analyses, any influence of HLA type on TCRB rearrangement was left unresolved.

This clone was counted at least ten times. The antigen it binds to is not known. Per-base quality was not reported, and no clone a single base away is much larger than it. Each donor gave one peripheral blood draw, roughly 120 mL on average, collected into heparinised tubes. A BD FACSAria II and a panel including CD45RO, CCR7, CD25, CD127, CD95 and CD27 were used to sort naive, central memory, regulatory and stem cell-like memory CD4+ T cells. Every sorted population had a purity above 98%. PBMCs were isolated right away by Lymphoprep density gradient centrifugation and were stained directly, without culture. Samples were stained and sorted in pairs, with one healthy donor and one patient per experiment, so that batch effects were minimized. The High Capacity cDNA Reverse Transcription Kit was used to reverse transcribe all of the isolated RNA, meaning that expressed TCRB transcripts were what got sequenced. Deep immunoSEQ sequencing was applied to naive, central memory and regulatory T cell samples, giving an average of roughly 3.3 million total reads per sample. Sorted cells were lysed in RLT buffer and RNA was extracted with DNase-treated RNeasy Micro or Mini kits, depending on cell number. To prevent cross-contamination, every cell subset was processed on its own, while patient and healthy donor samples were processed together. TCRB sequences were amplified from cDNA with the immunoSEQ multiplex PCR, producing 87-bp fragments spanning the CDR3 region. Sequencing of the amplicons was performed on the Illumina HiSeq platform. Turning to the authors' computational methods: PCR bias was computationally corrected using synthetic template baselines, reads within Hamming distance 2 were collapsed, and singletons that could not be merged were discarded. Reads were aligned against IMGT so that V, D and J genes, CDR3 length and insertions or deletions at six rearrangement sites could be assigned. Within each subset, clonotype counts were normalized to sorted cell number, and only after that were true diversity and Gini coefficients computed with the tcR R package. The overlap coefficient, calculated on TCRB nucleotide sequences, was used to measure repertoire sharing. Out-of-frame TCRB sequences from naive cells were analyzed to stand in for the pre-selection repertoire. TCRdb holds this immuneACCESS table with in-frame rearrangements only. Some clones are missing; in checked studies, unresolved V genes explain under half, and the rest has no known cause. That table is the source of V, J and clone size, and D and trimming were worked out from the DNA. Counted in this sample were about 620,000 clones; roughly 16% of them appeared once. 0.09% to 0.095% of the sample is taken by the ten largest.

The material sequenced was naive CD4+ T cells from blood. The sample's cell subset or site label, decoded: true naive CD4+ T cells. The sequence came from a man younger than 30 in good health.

The CDR3 has the sequence CASNLSWDIQYF. In nucleotides, the sequence is TGTGCCAGCAATCTCAGCTGGGACATTCAGTACTTC. This chain joins TRBV2 to TRBJ2-4; no D gene call is confident. Per the germline V gene, SNHLY is the CDR1 and FYNNEI is the CDR2. The CDR3, cysteine through phenylalanine, is 12 amino acids long. Of the read, only the CDR3 DNA is kept; its 36 bases are in frame from base 1. Trimming removed 7 bases from V and 8 bases from J, leaving 12 bases between the germline ends.